A selection of T cell receptor beta chains follows, all from one sample in a study of RUNX1 and TCR beta rearrangement in T-cell leukemia. From the PCR reads, TCRdb called clonotypes with MiXCR, one entry per CDR3 protein. The sample has some 280 distinct CDR3 sequences, around 32% seen once. Sequenced sample: blood. All receptors derive from a male donor with T-cell acute lymphoblastic leukemia. The CDR3 runs from the conserved cysteine through the conserved F or W. D genes are given only for firm matches. A clone size is listed for some rows: how often the clone was seen (once, few, many), or a class if it is expanded.

.	TRBJ1-6	TRBV20-1	hyperexpanded	TGCAGTGCCAACCTCGGGGGGTCGACAAATAATTCACCCCTCCACTTT	CSANLGGSTNNSPLHF
TRBD1	TRBJ1-6	TRBV19	medium-sized	TGTGCCAGTAGTCCCCTACAGGGGGCGTCCTATAATTCACCCCTCCACTTT	CASSPLQGASYNSPLHF
.	TRBJ1-3	TRBV21-1	large	TGTGCCAGCAGCAAAAGAGAGGGATTAAAGGGGAGCTCTGGAAACACCATATATTTT	CASSKREGLKGSSGNTIYF
.	TRBJ2-2	TRBV20-1	large	TGCAGTGCTAGGAGTGGTGGGCTAACGAACACCGGGGAGCTGTTTTTT	CSARSGGLTNTGELFF
.	TRBJ1-1	TRBV29-1	.	TGCAGCGTTGAAGGTTCTCCAACTGAAGCTTTCTTT	CSVEGSPTEAFF
.	TRBJ2-1	TRBV19	.	TGTGCCAGTAGACAGGGAACTTACTACAATGAGCAGTTCTTC	CASRQGTYYNEQFF
.	TRBJ1-1	TRBV20-1	hyperexpanded	TGCAGTGCTAGAGATCTAAGGGGCACTGAAGCTTTCTTT	CSARDLRGTEAFF
TRBD1	TRBJ1-1	TRBV12-3/TRBV12-4	large	TGTGCCAGCAGCCTTACAGGGGGCCCTGAAGCTTTCTTT	CASSLTGGPEAFF
TRBD1	TRBJ1-3	TRBV6-1	few	TGTGCCAGCAGTACCCCAGGGGGAGGAAACACCATATATTTT	CASSTPGGGNTIYF
.	TRBJ1-6	TRBV12-3/TRBV12-4	large	TGTGCCAGCAATACGGACAGCAATTCACCCCTCCACTTT	CASNTDSNSPLHF
.	TRBJ2-2	TRBV20-1	large	TGCAGTGCTAGAGATCAGGGCACCGGGGAGCTGTTTTTT	CSARDQGTGELFF
TRBD1	TRBJ1-5	TRBV5-5	medium-sized	TGTGCCAGCAGCTTGGAAGCAGGGGGAGGGTCTGATCAGCCCCAGCATTTT	CASSLEAGGGSDQPQHF
.	TRBJ1-4	TRBV28	large	TGTGCCAGCAGACAGGGCGGTACTAATGAAAAACTGTTTTTT	CASRQGGTNEKLFF
TRBD1	TRBJ1-5	TRBV19	large	TGTGCCAGTAGTACCGACAGGGTGTGGAGCAATCAGCCCCAGCATTTT	CASSTDRVWSNQPQHF
.	TRBJ1-6	TRBV11-2	hyperexpanded	TGTGCCAGCAGCTTAGCAGGGACGGGCTCACCCCTCCACTTT	CASSLAGTGSPLHF
.	TRBJ1-1	TRBV7-9	.	TGTGCCAGCAGCCGTAGAGGGGACAAGGTGAATGCTTTCTTT	CASSRRGDKVNAFF
.	TRBJ1-1	TRBV11-3	once	TGTGCCAGCAGCTTCGAGGGGGGCACTGAAGCTTTCTTT	CASSFEGGTEAFF
.	TRBJ1-6	TRBV4-3	large	TGCGCCAGCAGCCTGGGGGGTGCACCCCTCCACTTT	CASSLGGAPLHF
.	TRBJ2-7	TRBV4-3	.	TGCGCCAGCAGCCAGTCAAGGGTCTCCTACGAGCAGTACTTC	CASSQSRVSYEQYF
.	TRBJ1-1	TRBV11-2	.	TGTGCCAGCAGCCCGCGTTGGGACACTGAAGCTTTCTTT	CASSPRWDTEAFF
TRBD1	TRBJ1-1	TRBV5-6	.	TGTGCCAGCAGCGGTCAGGGGGTTGGGGTAGCTTTCTTT	CASSGQGVGVAFF
TRBD1	TRBJ1-5	TRBV25-1	once	TGTGCCAGCAGCCCACAGGGGCCCTATAGCAATCAGCCCCAGCATTTT	CASSPQGPYSNQPQHF
.	TRBJ1-2	TRBV19	large	TGTGCCAGTTGGGGCCAGACAAATGCATATGGCTACACCTTC	CASWGQTNAYGYTF
.	TRBJ2-7	TRBV12-3/TRBV12-4	large	TGTGCCAGCAGCTCCACTTACGAGCAGTACTTC	CASSSTYEQYF
.	TRBJ1-5	TRBV28	large	TGTGCCAGCAGTTTAGAGCAGGGTCAAAGAAGGCCCCAGCATTTT	CASSLEQGQRRPQHF
.	TRBJ1-1	TRBV10-3	.	TGTGCCATCAGGGCAGGGGACACTGAAGCTTTCTTT	CAIRAGDTEAFF
.	TRBJ1-1	TRBV11-2	few	TGTGCCAGCAGCTTCCCTAGACATCCTGAAGCTTTCTTT	CASSFPRHPEAFF
TRBD1	TRBJ1-2	TRBV7-9	large	TGTGCCAGCAGCCCCGACAGGGTCGGCTATGGCTACACCTTC	CASSPDRVGYGYTF
.	TRBJ2-5	TRBV5-8	few	TGTGCCAGCAGCTTGGAACGGACTCGGGGGACCCAGTACTTC	CASSLERTRGTQYF
.	TRBJ1-1	TRBV20-1	.	TGCAGTGCTAGAGATTACCAGGGTCGAAACACTGAAGCTTTCTTT	CSARDYQGRNTEAFF